Each of the 22 T cell receptor beta chains below was sequenced from the same sample in a study of blood T cell repertoires in COVID-19. TCRdb's table, derived via immunoSEQ multiplex PCR, lists solely in-frame clones and lacks some. The repertoire holds roughly 300,000 clones, with around 89% as singletons. Sequenced input: peripheral blood. All receptors derive from a young man who had recovered from COVID-19.

The rearrangement links TRBV3-1 (or the pseudogene TRBV3-2) to TRBJ2-5; 14 bases map to TRBD2. Per germline, CDR1 LGHDT and CDR2 YNNKEL (reference sequence). Trimming took 4 bases from V and 1 from J; bases not matched to a gene: 5. This CDR3 has 17 amino acids. CDR3 protein: CASSPMTSGGVQETQYF. CDR3 nucleotides: TGTGCCAGCAGCCCGATGACTAGCGGGGGGGTCCAAGAGACCCAGTACTTC.

The chain has TRBV5-1 and TRBJ2-7, with TRBD1 identical over 8 bases. Trimming removed 0 bases from V and 7 bases from J; junction bases left unmatched: 9. The CDR3 is 15 amino acids. Germline CDR1 reads SGHRS; CDR2 reads YFSETQ. The CDR3 bases are TGCGCCAGCAGCTTGGAAGAGGGACAGGCGGGAGAGCAGTACTTC. It is translated as CASSLEEGQAGEQYF.

The J gene is TRBJ1-2, the V gene TRBV6-2 or TRBV6-3, with 8 bases fitting TRBD1. In germline, CDR1 is MNHEY, CDR2 SVGEGT. The CDR3 is 15 residues long. Germline trimming cut 0 bases from V and 6 bases from J; bases unmatched to any gene: 6. CDR3 in amino acids: CASSYSRQGADGYTF. The DNA for the CDR3 is TGTGCCAGCAGTTACTCGCGGCAGGGGGCAGATGGCTACACCTTC.

This chain joins TRBV7-2 and TRBJ2-5; D is perhaps TRBD1 (6 bases). The CDR3 consists of 15 residues. The ends were cut back, 5 bases at V and 0 bases at J, with 13 bases in the middle. Germline V CDR1 and CDR2: SGHTA, FQGNSA. The CDR3 nucleotides are TGTGCCAGCAGCAGACGGACAGCAAACCAAGAGACCCAGTACTTC. This gives the protein CASSRRTANQETQYF. The full variable domain, rest sourced from reference TRBV7-2 and TRBJ2-5, is GAGVSQSPSNKVTEKGKDVELRCDPISGHTALYWYRQSLGQGLEFLIYFQGNSAPDKSGLPSDRFSAERTGGSVSTLTIQRTQQEDSAVYLCASSRRTANQETQYFGPGTRLLVL.

This clone showed up just once. This rearrangement joins TRBV19 to TRBJ1-5; 8 nucleotides match TRBD1. CDR1 and CDR2 (germline): LNHDA, SQIVND (reference sequence). The V and J ends lost 6 bases and 0 bases, in that order; junction bases with no gene match: 7. The CDR3 sequence is 16 residues long. The CDR3 region is CASSLWGQASNQPQHF. CDR3 coding DNA: TGTGCCAGTAGCTTGTGGGGACAGGCTAGCAATCAGCCCCAGCATTTT.

The chain combines TRBV19 with TRBJ1-1, with D possibly matching TRBD1 (6 bases). The CDR3 length is 16 residues. Trimming left V 0 bases short and J 1 base short, with 12 bases between. Germline V CDR1 and CDR2: LNHDA, SQIVND (reference sequence). Written as DNA, the CDR3 is TGTGCCAGTAGTATAGATTTTGCCAGGGGGAACACTGAAGCTTTCTTT. Amino acid sequence: CASSIDFARGNTEAFF. Supplemented by reference TRBV19 and TRBJ1-1, the full variable domain reads DGGITQSPKYLFRKEGQNVTLSCEQNLNHDAMYWYRQDPGQGLRLIYYSQIVNDFQKGDIAEGYSVSREKKESFPLTVTSAQKNPTAFYLCASSIDFARGNTEAFFGQGTRLTVV.

This rearrangement joins TRBV9 to TRBJ1-1, with 9 bases aligning to TRBD1. In germline, CDR1 is SGDLS, CDR2 YYNGEE. Trimming at V came to 1 base and at J to 4 bases, leaving 2 bases not matched to a gene. The CDR3 is 14 residues long. The CDR3 DNA follows: TGTGCCAGCAGCGTAACAGGGGGCCTCACTGAAGCTTTCTTT. It yields the protein CASSVTGGLTEAFF. Full variable domain (missing parts from reference TRBV9 and TRBJ1-1): DSGVTQTPKHLITATGQRVTLRCSPRSGDLSVYWYQQSLDQGLQFLIQYYNGEERAKGNILERFSAQQFPDLHSELNLSSLELGDSALYFCASSVTGGLTEAFFGQGTRLTVV.

This chain uses TRBV3-1 (or the pseudogene TRBV3-2) with TRBJ2-1; D is unclear. The CDR3 totals 12 residues. CDR1 and CDR2 (germline): LGHDT, YNNKEL (reference sequence). The V end lost 3 bases, the J end lost 7 bases, and 7 bases lay between the germline ends. The CDR3 sequence is CASSQERNEQFF. The CDR3 DNA reads TGTGCCAGCAGCCAGGAGAGGAATGAGCAGTTCTTC.

This chain uses TRBV2 with TRBJ2-5; 10 bases are shared with TRBD1. Germline-derived CDR1 and CDR2 are SNHLY and FYNNEI. The CDR3 is 15 residues long. The V gene end was trimmed by 6 bases and the J gene end by 5 bases; junction bases not matched to a gene: 9. The DNA of the CDR3 is TGTGCCAGCAGCCCTGGGACAGGGGTTTTGGAGACCCAGTACTTC. Its protein is CASSPGTGVLETQYF.

This clone is a singleton in its sample. The chain is built from TRBV7-2 and TRBJ2-7; 9 bases agree with TRBD2. V lost 0 bases and J lost 5; bases outside the gene matches: 8. Germline values: CDR1 SGHTA, CDR2 FQGNSA. This CDR3 is 16 amino acids long. The CDR3 spells CASSLAGLAGIDEQYF. CDR3 coding DNA: TGTGCCAGCAGCTTAGCAGGGCTAGCGGGAATCGACGAGCAGTACTTC.

This clone appeared a single time. The chain carries TRBV5-1 and TRBJ2-7; 9 positions agree with TRBD2. V lost 3 bases, J lost 1 base, and 8 bases stayed unmatched. Germline CDR1 and CDR2: SGHRS and YFSETQ. This CDR3 spans 16 amino acids. The DNA of the CDR3 is TGCGCCAGCAGCTCCCCAGCGGGAGGTGGGTCCTACGAGCAGTACTTC. Encoded protein: CASSSPAGGGSYEQYF. Variable domain in full (rest from reference TRBV5-1 and TRBJ2-7): KAGVTQTPRYLIKTRGQQVTLSCSPISGHRSVSWYQQTPGQGLQFLFEYFSETQRNKGNFPGRFSGRQFSNSRSEMNVSTLELGDSALYLCASSSPAGGGSYEQYFGPGTRLTVT.

This chain links TRBV6-5 with TRBJ2-1; 15 bases align to TRBD2. The CDR3 consists of 15 residues. Per germline, CDR1 MNHEY and CDR2 SVGAGI. Unmatched junction bases numbered 4, after V lost 5 bases and J lost 8 bases. CDR3 sequence (DNA): TGTGCCAGCAGTCGGACTAGCGGGAGGGCCTATGAGCAGTTCTTC. This codes for CASSRTSGRAYEQFF.

This clone was detected only once. The chain is built from TRBV11-2 and TRBJ2-7; maybe TRBD2 (6 bases). Trimming removed 5 bases from V and 6 bases from J, with 20 bases in between. The germline CDR1 and CDR2 sequences are SGHAT and FQNNGV. This CDR3 region has 15 residues. CDR3 in amino acids: CASSPVTGEQGEQYF. In DNA, the CDR3 is TGTGCCAGCAGCCCCGTGACGGGAGAGCAAGGCGAGCAGTACTTC.

The chain combines TRBV29-1 with TRBJ2-3; 7 bases are shared with TRBD1. Looked up from germline, CDR1 is SQVTM and CDR2 is ANQGSEA. CDR3 length equals 14 residues. J was trimmed by 2 bases and V by 5 bases; bases with no gene match: 7. The CDR3 region has the DNA TGCAGCGTTAAGAAGGGACAGACCACAGATACGCAGTATTTT. Encoded protein: CSVKKGQTTDTQYF.

V and J are TRBV7-9 and TRBJ1-6; 7 nucleotides line up with TRBD1. The germline V gene has CDR1 SEHNR and CDR2 FQNEAQ (reference sequence). The CDR3 is 15 amino acids. V shed 5 bases, J shed 7 bases, and the junction held 8 bases outside the gene matches. CDR3 in DNA: TGTGCCAGCAGCCTCGGCGGGACAGAGAATTCACCCCTCCACTTT. Residues: CASSLGGTENSPLHF. The full variable domain, rest sourced from reference TRBV7-9 and TRBJ1-6, is DTGVSQNPRHKITKRGQNVTFRCDPISEHNRLYWYRQTLGQGPEFLTYFQNEAQLEKSRLLSDRFSAERPKGSFSTLEIQRTEQGDSAMYLCASSLGGTENSPLHFGNGTRLTVT.

This clone has just one count. The chain carries TRBV19 and TRBJ1-6, with D hard to call. The CDR3 has 13 residues. Germline values: CDR1 LNHDA, CDR2 SQIVND (reference sequence). Deletions cut 8 bases from V and 4 bases from J, with 9 bases between. The CDR3 reads CASADTYNSPLHF. The CDR3 nucleotides read TGTGCCAGTGCGGATACATATAATTCACCCCTCCACTTT.

The CDR3 nucleotides are TGTGCCAGCAGCAAAACGGACAGCGGAAATCAGCCCCAGCATTTT. Its protein product is CASSKTDSGNQPQHF. V is TRBV7-9 and J is TRBJ1-5; weak D call: TRBD1 (6 bases). The CDR3 has 15 amino acids. V was shortened by 5 bases and J by 4 bases, with 15 bases between the two germline ends. Germline CDR1 and CDR2: SEHNR and FQNEAQ (reference sequence).

V gene TRBV15 combines with J gene TRBJ1-2; no reliable D call. CDR1 LNHNV and CDR2 YYDKDF come from the germline V gene (reference sequence). Trimming pared 0 bases from V and 4 bases from J, leaving 12 bases between. This CDR3 region has 15 residues. The CDR3 DNA reads as TGTGCCACCAGCAGAGATCTGGAGGGAACCTATGGCTACACCTTC. Its translation: CATSRDLEGTYGYTF.

This clone was observed a few times. The rearrangement links TRBV4-3 to TRBJ2-1; D is unresolved. Germline CDR1 is LGHNA and CDR2 is YSLEER. The CDR3 loop spans 15 amino acids. Trimming pared 0 bases from V and 1 base from J, leaving 7 bases between. The CDR3 nucleotides are TGCGCCAGCAGCCAAGAGGCGGCTTCCTACAATGAGCAGTTCTTC. This encodes CASSQEAASYNEQFF.

This sequence joins TRBV21-1 and TRBJ1-1; TRBD1, the D gene given by the table, was not confirmed from the DNA. TRBV21-1 is listed as a pseudogene. The CDR3 covers 15 residues. In DNA form, the CDR3 reads TGTGCCAGAACAACGCAGCAGGCCGAGAACACTGAAGCTTTCTTT. This gives the protein CARTTQQAENTEAFF.

J is TRBJ1-5 and V is TRBV2; TRBD1 is a possible D gene (6 bases). This CDR3 is 14 amino acids long. Trimming left V 3 bases short and J 6 bases short, with 12 bases between. CDR1 is SNHLY and CDR2 is FYNNEI in the germline V gene. CDR3 DNA: TGTGCCAGCAGTGAGGAAGAGGGGGTTCAGCCCCAGCATTTT. It yields the protein CASSEEEGVQPQHF.

The CDR3 here is CASSWGRTDTQYF. The CDR3 bases are TGTGCCAGCAGTTGGGGGCGCACAGATACGCAGTATTTT. The rearrangement uses TRBV27 and TRBJ2-3, with a weak D call TRBD1 (6 bases). This CDR3 comprises 13 residues. Germline CDR1 and CDR2: MNHEY and SMNVEV (reference sequence). Between the trimmed V and J ends, which lost 4 bases and 1 base, there was a span of 6 bases.